This T cell receptor beta chain came from a study of blood T cell repertoires in COVID-19. Repertoires were generated with immunoSEQ multiplex PCR, while TCRdb's copy carries only in-frame clones and drops some. The sample lists around 30,000 clones, around nine tenths seen once, with about 13% in the top ten. Per germline, CDR1 SGHTA and CDR2 FQGNSA. The CDR3 spans 13 residues. Trimming pared 2 bases from V and 4 bases from J, leaving 8 bases between. What was sequenced was peripheral blood. The chain recombines TRBV7-2 with TRBJ1-1, with a tentative D call TRBD1 (5 bases). The receptor was isolated from a human donor with active COVID-19. The donor label of this sample is uncertain. The CDR3 DNA reads TGTGCCAGCAGCTTACAGGGTTCCACTGAAGCTTTCTTT. As protein: CASSLQGSTEAFF.